This is a list of T cell receptor beta chains from one sample in a study of OX40 agonist ivuxolimab in advanced cancers. Clones were sequenced by immunoSEQ multiplex PCR, and TCRdb holds only the in-frame ones, with some missing. Seen here are tens of thousands of clones, about 88% observed once, and the top ten hold roughly 0.5%. Sequences were derived from CD4+ or CD8+ T cells sorted from blood, sampled in a trial of the OX40 agonist ivuxolimab. The source of these receptors is an adult with an advanced solid tumor such as melanoma, head and neck, liver or kidney cancer. Both conserved end residues are part of each CDR3. Each record gives: J gene, V gene, clone size, D gene, CDR3 protein, CDR3 DNA. The D gene is left open where the match is weak. The size of a clone is reported for some rows only, either as once, few or many, or as a class for expanded clones.

>TRBJ1-1|TRBV5-1|-|-
CASSPNAGGNTEAFF
TGCGCCAGCAGCCCGAACGCCGGAGGGAACACTGAAGCTTTCTTT
>TRBJ2-3|TRBV5-6|few|TRBD2
CASSPPVAGVEDTQYF
TGTGCCAGCAGCCCACCTGTTGCGGGAGTGGAAGATACGCAGTATTTT
>TRBJ1-3|TRBV18|-|-
CASSPTVSGNTIYF
TGTGCCAGCTCACCCACCGTCTCTGGAAACACCATATATTTT
>TRBJ1-1|TRBV19|-|-
CASSLAGARNTEAFF
TGTGCCAGTAGTCTTGCGGGGGCCAGGAACACTGAAGCTTTCTTT
>TRBJ2-2|TRBV6-6|-|-
CASSYDPTGELFF
TGTGCCAGCAGTTACGACCCGACCGGGGAGCTGTTTTTT
>TRBJ1-6|TRBV5-1|-|-
CASSLEQGRSPLHF
TGCGCCAGCAGCTTGGAACAGGGACGGTCACCCCTCCACTTT
>TRBJ1-5|TRBV19|-|-
CASSSQANQPQHF
TGTGCCAGTAGTTCCCAGGCGAATCAGCCCCAGCATTTT
>TRBJ2-7|TRBV27|-|-
CASSLLRGTYEQYF
TGTGCCAGCAGCCTACTTAGGGGCACCTACGAGCAGTACTTC
>TRBJ2-3|TRBV20-1|-|TRBD2
CSAGPAREEYF
TGCAGTGCTGGACCGGCCCGGGAGGAGTATTTT
>TRBJ1-2|TRBV30|-|-
CAWSEGGNYGYTF
TGTGCCTGGAGTGAGGGAGGAAACTATGGCTACACCTTC
>TRBJ2-1|TRBV18|-|TRBD1
CASSPGQGIYNEQFF
TGTGCCAGCTCACCAGGACAGGGGATCTACAATGAGCAGTTCTTC
>TRBJ2-4|TRBV20-1|once|-
CSARRNIQYF
TGCAGTGCTAGGAGAAACATTCAGTACTTC
>TRBJ2-5|TRBV30|-|-
CAWRGSRFQETQYF
TGTGCCTGGAGAGGATCTAGGTTCCAAGAGACCCAGTACTTC
>TRBJ2-7|TRBV6-1|-|-
CATGRDGTYEQYF
TGTGCCACCGGCCGGGACGGGACCTACGAGCAGTACTTC
>TRBJ2-1|TRBV27|-|-
CASSLSIVSYNEQFF
TGTGCCAGCAGTTTATCGATAGTCTCCTACAATGAGCAGTTCTTC
>TRBJ2-7|TRBV27|medium-sized|TRBD2
CASSLGGGRAFYEQYF
TGTGCCAGCAGTTTAGGCGGCGGGAGGGCTTTCTACGAGCAGTACTTC
>TRBJ2-3|TRBV19|once|-
CASSMAGPPRDTQYF
TGTGCCAGTAGTATGGCGGGACCACCAAGGGATACGCAGTATTTT
>TRBJ2-2|TRBV9|-|-
CASSVPDRTGELFF
TGTGCCAGCAGCGTCCCCGACAGGACCGGGGAGCTGTTTTTT
>TRBJ2-5|TRBV5-1|-|-
CASSFGGPETQYF
TGCGCCAGCAGCTTTGGGGGTCCGGAGACCCAGTACTTC
>TRBJ2-2|TRBV6-4|-|-
CASSLELSGELFF
TGTGCCAGCAGCCTCGAATTGTCCGGGGAGCTGTTTTTT
>TRBJ2-7|TRBV5-1|-|-
CASSSLRGSYEQYF
TGCGCCAGCAGCTCCCTTCGGGGCTCCTACGAGCAGTACTTC
>TRBJ2-7|TRBV11-1|-|-
CASRGLGEYEQYF
TGTGCCAGCAGAGGGTTGGGGGAGTACGAGCAGTACTTC
>TRBJ2-2|TRBV29-1|-|TRBD1
CSVGTGPYTGELFF
TGCAGCGTGGGGACAGGGCCGTACACCGGGGAGCTGTTTTTT
>TRBJ2-5|TRBV6-1|-|TRBD2
CASNPSGVETQYF
TGTGCCAGCAACCCTAGCGGGGTAGAGACCCAGTACTTC
>TRBJ2-2|TRBV18|-|TRBD1
CASSPSGQGTGELFF
TGTGCCAGCTCACCATCGGGACAGGGCACCGGGGAGCTGTTTTTT
>TRBJ2-7|TRBV27|-|TRBD2
CASSTLRRGLAGGTYEQYF
TGTGCCAGCAGTACCCTCCGTCGGGGACTAGCGGGAGGCACCTACGAGCAGTACTTC
>TRBJ2-7|TRBV5-8|-|TRBD1
CASSPDRGTYEQYF
TGTGCCAGCAGTCCTGACAGGGGGACCTACGAGCAGTACTTC
>TRBJ1-1|TRBV7-2|-|-
CASSLDRVNTEAFF
TGTGCCAGCAGCTTAGACAGGGTGAACACTGAAGCTTTCTTT
>TRBJ1-4|TRBV5-8|-|-
CASSLGQVATNEKLFF
TGTGCCAGCAGCTTGGGACAGGTAGCAACTAATGAAAAACTGTTTTTT
>TRBJ2-7|TRBV7-2|once|-
CASSLVEYGQYF
TGTGCCAGCAGCTTAGTAGAGTACGGGCAGTACTTC
>TRBJ2-5|TRBV30|-|-
CAWSVGLETQYF
TGTGCCTGGAGTGTAGGTTTAGAGACCCAGTACTTC
>TRBJ1-6|TRBV5-5|-|-
CASSRDGPGFSPLHF
TGCGCCAGCAGCCGAGATGGGCCTGGGTTTTCACCCCTCCACTTT
>TRBJ2-3|TRBV6-5|-|TRBD2
CASRDTSGGTDTQYF
TGTGCCAGCAGAGACACTAGCGGCGGCACAGATACGCAGTATTTT
>TRBJ2-3|TRBV7-9|-|TRBD2
CASSLPAGDTQYF
TGTGCCAGCAGCTTACCAGCGGGGGATACGCAGTATTTT
>TRBJ2-3|TRBV11-2|-|TRBD2
CASSPRGRIRTDTQYF
TGTGCCAGCAGCCCGCGGGGGAGAATCCGCACAGATACGCAGTATTTT
>TRBJ2-7|TRBV6-5|-|-
CASSYSGAYEQYF
TGTGCCAGCAGTTACTCAGGGGCTTACGAGCAGTACTTC
>TRBJ1-1|TRBV7-6|few|-
CASSLGQATEAFF
TGTGCCAGCAGCTTAGGGCAGGCTACCGAAGCTTTCTTT
>TRBJ2-1|TRBV30|-|-
CAWSVSNEQFF
TGTGCCTGGAGTGTGTCTAATGAGCAGTTCTTC
>TRBJ2-7|TRBV7-2|-|-
CASSPHRGAGSYEQYF
TGTGCCAGCAGCCCACATAGGGGGGCCGGGTCCTACGAGCAGTACTTC
>TRBJ2-5|TRBV2|once|-
CASVRTTVTQYF
TGTGCCAGCGTAAGAACGACAGTGACCCAGTACTTC
>TRBJ2-5|TRBV27|-|TRBD2
CASREAGQETQYF
TGTGCCAGCAGGGAAGCGGGACAAGAGACCCAGTACTTC
>TRBJ2-5|TRBV28|-|TRBD2
CASSLGLAGRETQYF
TGTGCCAGCAGTCTCGGACTAGCGGGAAGGGAGACCCAGTACTTC